The clone carrying this T cell receptor (beta chain) was seen ten or more times. The antigen is unknown. Construction of the TCRbeta library involved unique molecular identifiers. TCRdb re-called the PCR reads with MiXCR, one entry per CDR3 protein. This sample has about 120,000 distinct CDR3 sequences; about 23% occur once, and the top ten carry under 12%. Germline CDR1 and CDR2: DFQATT and SNEGSKA (reference sequence). V trimming: 6 bases; J trimming: 2 bases; junction bases outside the gene matches: 10. The CDR3 is made up of 15 amino acids. This sample stems from a study of T-cell reconstitution after alpha-beta-depleted transplantation in children. Whole-study results and caveats: The origin of high day-60 TCRbeta diversity in some patients lay in surviving recipient T cells and thymic progenitors. It was reported that alpha-beta T cells came from several hundred expanded graft clones (about two months after transplant). It was newly produced T cells that mostly accounted for T-cell counts and diversity one year after transplant.

The starting material was PBMCs, mostly from graft donor cells, obtained 180 days after TCRalphabeta/CD19-depleted stem cell transplant. The chain joins TRBV20-1 to TRBJ2-3; TRBD2 agrees at 8 bases. This clonotype was obtained from a male patient aged 2-15 years who had a stem cell transplant for chronic granulomatous disease, so the T cells may come from the graft donor. CDR3 protein: CSAKKLAENTDTQYF. CDR3 coding DNA: TGCAGTGCAAAGAAACTAGCGGAGAACACAGATACGCAGTATTTT.